A selection of T cell receptor beta chains follows, all from one sample in a study of T cell responses to AZD1222 COVID-19 vaccine. Sequencing was performed with immunoSEQ multiplex PCR; in TCRdb, only in-frame clones are kept and a portion is missing. The sample holds under 200,000 clones, 88% seen once. The material sequenced was peripheral blood, taken 28 days after the second AZD1222 dose. All receptors derive from an adult who received the AZD1222 COVID-19 vaccine. Each CDR3 is given with its conserved first and last residue. The order of the fields is clone size, J gene, D gene, V gene, CDR3 length, CDR3 DNA, CDR3 protein. The D gene is left open where the match is weak. Clone size is not always given. Where it is, it says once, few, many or a class for expanded clones.

-	TRBJ2-7	TRBD2	TRBV18	15	TGTGCCAGCTCGGCGGGACTAATTAGCTCCTACGAGCAGTACTTC	CASSAGLISSYEQYF
-	TRBJ2-5	-	TRBV14	16	TGTGCCAGCAGCCAAGACGCCGGGGTCAAGAGGGAGACCCAGTACTTC	CASSQDAGVKRETQYF
once	TRBJ2-3	-	TRBV5-8	15	TGTGCCAGCAGCCTGCCGGGACGGAGCACAGATACGCAGTATTTT	CASSLPGRSTDTQYF
-	TRBJ1-5	TRBD1	TRBV5-6	15	TGTGCCAGCAGCCAGGGGGGGCGTAGCAATCAGCCCCAGCATTTT	CASSQGGRSNQPQHF
-	TRBJ1-4	TRBD1	TRBV18	15	TGTGCCAGCTCACCACCGGACAGGGGGGATGAAAAACTGTTTTTT	CASSPPDRGDEKLFF
-	TRBJ2-5	-	TRBV27	12	TGTGCCAGCAGTAACAACCAAGAGACCCAGTACTTC	CASSNNQETQYF
-	TRBJ2-3	TRBD1	TRBV7-2	15	TGTGCCAGCAGCTTCGACAGGGGGGGAACAGATACGCAGTATTTT	CASSFDRGGTDTQYF
-	TRBJ2-7	-	TRBV6-5	14	TGTGCCAGCAGTTCCGGACAGAGTCCCTACGAGCAGTACTTC	CASSSGQSPYEQYF
-	TRBJ1-1	-	TRBV5-1	14	TGCGCCAGCAGCTTGAGCCCTAGGAACACTGAAGCTTTCTTT	CASSLSPRNTEAFF
-	TRBJ2-2	-	TRBV12-5	15	TGTGCTAGTGGTTTGGTGTTAGGGAACACCGGGGAGCTGTTTTTT	CASGLVLGNTGELFF
-	TRBJ2-7	TRBD2	TRBV4-2	14	TGTGCCAGCAGCCAGACTAGCGGGAGTTACGAGCAGTACTTC	CASSQTSGSYEQYF
-	TRBJ1-1	-	TRBV6-6	12	TGTGCCAGCAAATCCGGGAACACTGAAGCTTTCTTT	CASKSGNTEAFF
-	TRBJ1-2	-	TRBV3-1/TRBV3-2	14	TGTGCCAGCAGCCACAGGACAGCCGACTATGGCTACACCTTC	CASSHRTADYGYTF
once	TRBJ2-2	-	TRBV19	13	TGTGCCAGTAGTCTAGGGAACACCGGGGAGCTGTTTTTT	CASSLGNTGELFF
-	TRBJ2-2	-	TRBV24-1	16	TGTGCCACCAGTTCCTTGGAGGGGACGAACACCGGGGAGCTGTTTTTT	CATSSLEGTNTGELFF
-	TRBJ1-2	-	TRBV10-3	13	TGTGCCATCCACCCGGGGACATTAGGTGGCTACACCTTC	CAIHPGTLGGYTF
-	TRBJ2-7	TRBD1	TRBV5-5	13	TGTGCCAGCAGGCCCGCAGGGGGTAACGAGCAGTACTTC	CASRPAGGNEQYF
-	TRBJ2-7	-	TRBV25-1	11	TGTGCCAGCAGTCAAGAATACGAGCAGTACTTC	CASSQEYEQYF
-	TRBJ1-1	-	TRBV28	13	TGTGCCAGCAGTTTGCAGGGAAGGTTTGAAGCTTTCTTT	CASSLQGRFEAFF
-	TRBJ1-1	-	TRBV10-3	12	TGTGCCATCAGTGAGTTGGACAATGAAGCTTTCTTT	CAISELDNEAFF
-	TRBJ1-2	TRBD1	TRBV4-3	15	TGCGCCAGCAGCCAAAGGGACAGGGAATCAAATGGCTACACCTTC	CASSQRDRESNGYTF
-	TRBJ2-3	-	TRBV10-3	15	TGTGCCATCAGTGATTCGAGGGCCCGCACGGGGGAGCAGTATTTT	CAISDSRARTGEQYF
-	TRBJ2-7	-	TRBV28	14	TGTGCCAGCAGTGAGTACTCAGGGGTCTACGAGCAGTACTTC	CASSEYSGVYEQYF
-	TRBJ2-5	TRBD1	TRBV2	15	TGTGCCAGCGCCGCCGACAGGGGGCTTGGGGAGACCCAGTACTTC	CASAADRGLGETQYF
-	TRBJ2-3	TRBD1	TRBV28	14	TGTGCCAGCAGCTCGGGACAGGGTACAGATACGCAGTATTTT	CASSSGQGTDTQYF